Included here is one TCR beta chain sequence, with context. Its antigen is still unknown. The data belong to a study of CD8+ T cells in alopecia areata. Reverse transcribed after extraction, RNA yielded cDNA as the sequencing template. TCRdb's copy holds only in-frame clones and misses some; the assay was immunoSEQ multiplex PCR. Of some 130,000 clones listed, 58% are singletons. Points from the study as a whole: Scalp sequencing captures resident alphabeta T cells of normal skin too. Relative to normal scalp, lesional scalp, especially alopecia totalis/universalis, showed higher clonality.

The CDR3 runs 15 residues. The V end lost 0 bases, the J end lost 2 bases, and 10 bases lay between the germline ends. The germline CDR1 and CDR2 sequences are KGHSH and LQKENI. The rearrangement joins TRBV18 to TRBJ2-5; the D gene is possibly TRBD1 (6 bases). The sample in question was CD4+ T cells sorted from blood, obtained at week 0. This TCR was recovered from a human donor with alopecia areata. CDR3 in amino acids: CASSPPHTGQETQYF. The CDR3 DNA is TGTGCCAGCTCACCACCCCACACAGGGCAAGAGACCCAGTACTTC.